These 27 T cell receptor beta chains were all obtained from the same sample, sequenced in a study of T cells in localized non-small cell lung cancer. Sequencing was performed with immunoSEQ multiplex PCR; in TCRdb, only in-frame clones are kept and a portion is missing. The repertoire has about 53,000 clones, around 80% of them found once; the top ten carry about a sixth. Sequences were derived from peripheral blood mononuclear cells, sampled before any cancer treatment. These receptors originate from a man aged 35-75 years with stage III lung adenocarcinoma.

This clone was seen only once. V usage is TRBV2 and J usage is TRBJ1-2; the D gene is possibly TRBD1 (6 bases). V dropped 0 bases and J dropped 7 bases, with 12 bases sitting between them. The CDR3 has 14 amino acids. Germline CDR1 and CDR2: SNHLY and FYNNEI. The CDR3 bases are TGTGCCAGCAGTGAAGCGGGGGGCGTTCGTGGCTACACCTTC. Translation gives CASSEAGGVRGYTF.

V gene TRBV9 combines with J gene TRBJ1-5; D not certain. This CDR3 has 13 amino acids. V dropped 0 bases and J dropped 7 bases, with 8 bases sitting between them. Germline CDR1 and CDR2: SGDLS and YYNGEE. As DNA, the CDR3 is TGTGCCAGCAGCGTAGAGGGATACCAGCCCCAGCATTTT. It yields the protein CASSVEGYQPQHF.

The chain couples TRBV19 to TRBJ1-4; no reliable D call. CDR3 size: 16 residues. The V and J ends lost 0 bases and 7 bases respectively, with 15 bases between them. Germline CDR1 and CDR2: LNHDA and SQIVND (reference sequence). This CDR3 is CASSIDLQVWGEKLFF. The CDR3 DNA follows: TGTGCCAGTAGTATAGATCTCCAGGTTTGGGGTGAAAAACTGTTTTTT. The full variable domain, its missing parts supplied by reference TRBV19 and TRBJ1-4, is DGGITQSPKYLFRKEGQNVTLSCEQNLNHDAMYWYRQDPGQGLRLIYYSQIVNDFQKGDIAEGYSVSREKKESFPLTVTSAQKNPTAFYLCASSIDLQVWGEKLFFGSGTQLSVL.

The genes are TRBV5-8 and TRBJ1-5, with D unclear. The V gene's germline CDR1 is SGHTS and CDR2 YDEGEE. Deletions cut 0 bases from V and 0 bases from J, with 16 bases between. The CDR3 is 18 amino acids. As DNA, the CDR3 is TGTGCCAGCAGCTTGGATTCTACAACCGGGTTTAGCAATCAGCCCCAGCATTTT. Amino acids: CASSLDSTTGFSNQPQHF.

The chain employs TRBV5-1 and TRBJ1-5; 7 bases line up with TRBD1. Germline assignment: CDR1 SGHRS and CDR2 YFSETQ. The CDR3 covers 15 residues. V lost 0 bases, J lost 3 bases, and 3 bases stayed unmatched. CDR3 sequence (DNA): TGCGCCAGCAGCTTGGGACAGGGCATCAATCAGCCCCAGCATTTT. Its protein is CASSLGQGINQPQHF.

The chain combines TRBV7-9 with TRBJ2-2; no clear D. Germline-derived CDR1 and CDR2 are SEHNR and FQNEAQ (reference sequence). This CDR3 has 13 residues. Trimming left V 2 bases short and J 5 bases short, with 6 bases between. As DNA, the CDR3 is TGTGCCAGCAGCTTAAGTGGGACCGGGGAGCTGTTTTTT. Its protein is CASSLSGTGELFF.

This chain uses TRBV2 with TRBJ1-1; unclear D gene. V gave up 1 base and J gave up 6 bases, with 12 bases separating them. Germline loops: CDR1 SNHLY, CDR2 FYNNEI. The CDR3 length is 14 residues. CDR3 nucleotides: TGTGCCAGCAGTGAAGAGTCGGGCGGGGCTGAAGCTTTCTTT. Translation: CASSEESGGAEAFF.

The chain carries TRBV2 and TRBJ2-2; no clear D gene. Germline V gives CDR1 SNHLY, CDR2 FYNNEI. The CDR3 loop spans 15 amino acids. Trimming took 4 bases from V and 0 from J, leaving 9 bases between them. The CDR3 here is CASSGLGTNTGELFF. The CDR3 DNA follows: TGTGCCAGCAGTGGTCTGGGGACGAACACCGGGGAGCTGTTTTTT.

This clone has only a few counts. The V call is TRBV11-2, the J call TRBJ2-2; D remains unclear. CDR1 and CDR2 (germline): SGHAT, FQNNGV. CDR3 size: 11 residues. V lost 5 bases and J 7 bases, leaving 5 bases between the germline ends. The DNA for the CDR3 is TGTGCCAGCAGCCTTTACGGGGAGCTGTTTTTT. This translates into CASSLYGELFF.

CDR3 in DNA: TGTGCCAGCAGCGCGACAGGGCTCCAGACAGATACGCAGTATTTT. This codes for CASSATGLQTDTQYF. This chain links TRBV9 with TRBJ2-3; 7 nucleotides line up with TRBD1. CDR1 SGDLS and CDR2 YYNGEE come from the germline V gene. The CDR3 covers 15 residues. The trim removed 3 bases at V and 3 bases at J, leaving 7 bases unmatched.

The chain uses TRBV7-3 and TRBJ1-4, with D uncertain. The CDR3 has 15 amino acids. Trimming removed 5 bases at V and 5 bases at J, with 15 bases between. The germline V gene encodes CDR1 SGHTA and CDR2 FQGTGA. The CDR3 nucleotides read TGTGCCAGCAGCCCCGGGAGTTCAGGAAATGAAAAACTGTTTTTT. This codes for CASSPGSSGNEKLFF. Variable domain in full (rest from reference TRBV7-3 and TRBJ1-4): GAGVSQTPSNKVTEKGKYVELRCDPISGHTALYWYRQSLGQGPEFLIYFQGTGAADDSGLPNDRFFAVRPEGSVSTLKIQRTERGDSAVYLCASSPGSSGNEKLFFGSGTQLSVL.

The gene calls are TRBV7-2 and TRBJ2-5, with TRBD2 matching 9 bases. V trimming: 5 bases; J trimming: 4 bases; junction bases outside the gene matches: 8. This CDR3 has 15 amino acids. Germline CDR1 and CDR2: SGHTA and FQGNSA. In nucleotides, the CDR3 is TGTGCCAGCAGCCCTATAGCGGGAGACCCAGAGACCCAGTACTTC. Amino acids: CASSPIAGDPETQYF.

The gene calls are TRBV9 and TRBJ1-2; the D is unclear. Germline CDR1 is SGDLS and CDR2 is YYNGEE. V was clipped by 4 bases and J by 3 bases, with 4 bases between them. The length of the CDR3 is 11 residues. CDR3: CASSSHYGYTF. The CDR3 DNA sequence: TGTGCCAGCAGCTCTCACTATGGCTACACCTTC. Drawing the rest from reference TRBV9 and TRBJ1-2, the complete variable domain is DSGVTQTPKHLITATGQRVTLRCSPRSGDLSVYWYQQSLDQGLQFLIQYYNGEERAKGNILERFSAQQFPDLHSELNLSSLELGDSALYFCASSSHYGYTFGSGTRLTVV.

The chain combines TRBV6-1 with TRBJ2-2; no clear D. The CDR3 sequence is 11 residues long. Trimming took off 1 base at V and 13 bases at J, with 7 bases between the two ends. The germline V gene has CDR1 MNHNS and CDR2 SASEGT. The CDR3, as DNA: TGTGCCAGCAGTGAAGTTGAGATGCTGTTTTTT. Its protein product is CASSEVEMLFF.

The chain combines TRBV19 with TRBJ2-3; D is undetermined. The germline V and J ends were trimmed by 4 bases and 1 base, with 12 bases remaining between them. There are 15 residues in the CDR3. Looked up from germline, CDR1 is LNHDA and CDR2 is SQIVND (reference sequence). CDR3 DNA sequence: TGTGCCAGTAGTAAGTGGGTAGGAGGCACAGATACGCAGTATTTT. The encoded protein is CASSKWVGGTDTQYF. Looking up the rest from reference TRBV19 and TRBJ2-3 gives the full variable domain: DGGITQSPKYLFRKEGQNVTLSCEQNLNHDAMYWYRQDPGQGLRLIYYSQIVNDFQKGDIAEGYSVSREKKESFPLTVTSAQKNPTAFYLCASSKWVGGTDTQYFGPGTRLTVL.

This chain joins TRBV4-3 and TRBJ1-4; D possibly corresponds to TRBD1 (6 bases). The CDR3 is 15 residues long. Per germline, CDR1 LGHNA and CDR2 YSLEER. The V end was cut by 0 bases, the J end by 5 bases, with 10 bases between. The CDR3 loop is CASSQDRQGNEKLFF. For the CDR3, the DNA is TGCGCCAGCAGCCAAGATCGGCAGGGGAATGAAAAACTGTTTTTT.

This rearrangement joins TRBV19 to TRBJ1-4; D perhaps matches TRBD1 (6 bases). In germline, CDR1 is LNHDA, CDR2 SQIVND (reference sequence). Trimming removed 7 bases from V and 7 bases from J, with 22 bases in between. CDR3 size: 16 residues. The CDR3 DNA is TGTGCCAGTATTGACAGGCCAGAAATAGTAGGTGAAAAACTGTTTTTT. Encoded protein: CASIDRPEIVGEKLFF. Complete variable domain (other parts from reference TRBV19 and TRBJ1-4): DGGITQSPKYLFRKEGQNVTLSCEQNLNHDAMYWYRQDPGQGLRLIYYSQIVNDFQKGDIAEGYSVSREKKESFPLTVTSAQKNPTAFYLCASIDRPEIVGEKLFFGSGTQLSVL.

The V and J genes are TRBV19 and TRBJ2-7; TRBD1 matches 10 bases. The CDR3 is 15 amino acids. Germline V CDR1 and CDR2: LNHDA, SQIVND (reference sequence). V was pared by 3 bases and J by 5 bases, with 7 bases of the junction left unmatched. The CDR3 sequence is CASSMKGQGGDEQYF. The CDR3, as DNA: TGTGCCAGTAGTATGAAAGGACAGGGGGGAGACGAGCAGTACTTC.

The CDR3 region is CASSLRGSSGNTIYF. CDR3 bases: TGTGCCAGCAGCCTCAGGGGTTCCTCTGGAAACACCATATATTTT. The chain is built from TRBV7-9 and TRBJ1-3; possible D gene TRBD1, 6 bases. Germline V gene lookup returns CDR1 SEHNR and CDR2 FQNEAQ (reference sequence). The CDR3 spans 15 residues. V dropped 5 bases and J dropped 0 bases, with 11 bases sitting between them. The full variable domain, its missing parts supplied by reference TRBV7-9 and TRBJ1-3, is DTGVSQNPRHKITKRGQNVTFRCDPISEHNRLYWYRQTLGQGPEFLTYFQNEAQLEKSRLLSDRFSAERPKGSFSTLEIQRTEQGDSAMYLCASSLRGSSGNTIYFGEGSWLTVV.

The rearrangement uses TRBV13 and TRBJ2-5; D might be TRBD2 (5 bases). The CDR3 loop spans 11 amino acids. Looked up from germline, CDR1 is PRHDT and CDR2 is FYEKMQ (reference sequence). With 4 bases removed from V and 5 bases from J, the gap between germline ends came to 5 bases. In DNA, the CDR3 is TGTGCCAGCAGCTGGAGGGAGACCCAGTACTTC. As protein: CASSWRETQYF.

CDR3: CASSEPSLGNTIYF. CDR3 bases: TGTGCCAGCAGTGAACCCAGCCTTGGAAACACCATATATTTT. The rearrangement links TRBV6-1 to TRBJ1-3, with no clear D. This CDR3 has 14 residues. With 2 bases removed from V and 3 bases from J, the gap between germline ends came to 8 bases. Germline V lookup: CDR1 MNHNS, CDR2 SASEGT.

CDR3 sequence: CASSLASGSYNEQFF. The CDR3 DNA sequence: TGTGCCAGCAGCTTGGCTAGCGGCTCCTACAATGAGCAGTTCTTC. This chain connects TRBV5-4 to TRBJ2-1; 7 bases map to TRBD2. V lost 0 bases and J lost 0; bases outside the gene matches: 0. CDR3 size: 15 residues. From germline, CDR1 is SGHNT and CDR2 YYREEE (reference sequence).

The V gene is TRBV30, the J gene TRBJ1-1; D uncertain. Germline lookup yields CDR1 GTSNPN and CDR2 SVGIG (reference sequence). CDR3 length: 12 amino acids. Trimming left V 2 bases short and J 1 base short, with 5 bases between. The CDR3 sequence is CAWSRQNTEAFF. Here the CDR3 DNA reads TGTGCCTGGAGTCGGCAGAACACTGAAGCTTTCTTT.

The genes are TRBV7-9 and TRBJ1-1; 9 bases are a match to TRBD1. Germline CDR1 reads SEHNR; CDR2 reads FQNEAQ (reference sequence). The V segment lost 1 base and the J segment 3 bases; nucleotides outside the gene matches: 9. The CDR3 runs to 17 residues. In DNA, the CDR3 is TGTGCCAGCAGCTTAGATTGGGGGACAGGGACAGACACTGAAGCTTTCTTT. Protein: CASSLDWGTGTDTEAFF.

V gene TRBV19 combines with J gene TRBJ2-3; D is unclear. Germline V gene sequence: CDR1 LNHDA, CDR2 SQIVND (reference sequence). The V gene lost 10 bases and the J gene lost 2 bases, with 13 bases spanning the gap. The CDR3 totals 13 residues. The DNA of the CDR3 is TGTGCCATCTCCGGATCAGCCACAGATACGCAGTATTTT. Protein product: CAISGSATDTQYF. Variable domain in full (rest from reference TRBV19 and TRBJ2-3): DGGITQSPKYLFRKEGQNVTLSCEQNLNHDAMYWYRQDPGQGLRLIYYSQIVNDFQKGDIAEGYSVSREKKESFPLTVTSAQKNPTAFYLCAISGSATDTQYFGPGTRLTVL.

The V call is TRBV10-3, the J call TRBJ2-1, with 14 bases lining up with TRBD2. Germline lookup yields CDR1 ENHRY and CDR2 SYGVKD. V dropped 6 bases and J dropped 10; count of bases not matched to a gene: 2. The CDR3 consists of 13 residues. CDR3 sequence: CAIRTSGRGEQFF. CDR3 DNA sequence: TGTGCCATCAGGACTAGCGGGAGGGGAGAGCAGTTCTTC.

This clone was observed a few times. The rearrangement links TRBV2 to TRBJ2-7; 9 bases agree with TRBD1. This CDR3 is 13 amino acids long. The V gene end was trimmed by 7 bases and the J gene end by 2 bases; junction bases not matched to a gene: 3. Per germline, CDR1 SNHLY and CDR2 FYNNEI. The CDR3 sequence: CASNRDRAYEQYF. The CDR3 DNA sequence: TGTGCCAGCAACCGGGACAGGGCCTACGAGCAGTACTTC.